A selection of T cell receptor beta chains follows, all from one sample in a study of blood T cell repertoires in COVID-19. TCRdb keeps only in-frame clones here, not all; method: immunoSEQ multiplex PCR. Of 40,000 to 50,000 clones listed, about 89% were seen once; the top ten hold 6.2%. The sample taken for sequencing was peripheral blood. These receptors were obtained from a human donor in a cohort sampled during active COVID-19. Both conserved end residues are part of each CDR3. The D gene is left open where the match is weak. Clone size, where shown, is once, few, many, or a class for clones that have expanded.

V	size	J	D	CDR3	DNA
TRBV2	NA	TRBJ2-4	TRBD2	CASRGGGLAKNIQYF	TGTGCCAGCCGGGGGGGCGGGTTAGCCAAAAACATTCAGTACTTC
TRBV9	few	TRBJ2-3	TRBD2	CASSVGSGRLTDTQYF	TGTGCCAGCAGCGTAGGGAGCGGGAGGCTCACAGATACGCAGTATTTT
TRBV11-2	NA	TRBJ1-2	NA	CASSIQRGYGYTF	TGTGCCAGCAGCATCCAAAGGGGATATGGCTACACCTTC
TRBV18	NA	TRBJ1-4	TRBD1	CASSPWDRASEKLFF	TGTGCCAGCTCACCATGGGACAGGGCGAGTGAAAAACTGTTTTTT
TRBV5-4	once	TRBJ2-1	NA	CASRPASSYNEQFF	TGTGCCAGCAGGCCAGCGAGCTCCTACAATGAGCAGTTCTTC
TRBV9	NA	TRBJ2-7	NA	CASSFGGGAYEQYF	TGTGCCAGCAGCTTCGGAGGGGGCGCCTACGAGCAGTACTTC
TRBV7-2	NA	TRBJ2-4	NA	CASSSSSGIVNIQYF	TGTGCCAGCAGCTCCAGCTCCGGGATTGTAAACATTCAGTACTTC
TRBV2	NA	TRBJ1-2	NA	CASRPGTSGGYTF	TGTGCCAGCAGGCCCGGGACTTCTGGGGGCTACACCTTC
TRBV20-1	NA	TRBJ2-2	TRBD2	CSASGLAGNTGELFF	TGCAGTGCTAGTGGGCTAGCGGGAAACACCGGGGAGCTGTTTTTT
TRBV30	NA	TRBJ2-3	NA	CAWRSKGADTQYF	TGTGCCTGGAGGTCCAAGGGGGCAGATACGCAGTATTTT
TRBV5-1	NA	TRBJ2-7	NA	CASSVRQTSYEQYF	TGCGCCAGCAGCGTTCGACAGACCTCCTACGAGCAGTACTTC
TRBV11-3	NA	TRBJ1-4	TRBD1	CASSPGRDRGEKLFF	TGTGCCAGCAGCCCCGGTAGGGACAGAGGTGAAAAACTGTTTTTT
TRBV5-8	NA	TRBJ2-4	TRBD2	CASSLYREGKNIQYF	TGTGCCAGCAGCTTGTACCGGGAGGGCAAAAACATTCAGTACTTC
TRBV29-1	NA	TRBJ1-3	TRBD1	CSVSGTGGFGNTIYF	TGCAGCGTATCCGGGACAGGGGGATTTGGAAACACCATATATTTT
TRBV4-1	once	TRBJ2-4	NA	CASSQSQRTNIQYF	TGCGCCAGCAGCCAATCGCAGCGTACAAACATTCAGTACTTC
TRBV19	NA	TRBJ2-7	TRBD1	CASSTGQGRPYEQYF	TGTGCCAGTAGTACAGGACAGGGGAGGCCCTACGAGCAGTACTTC
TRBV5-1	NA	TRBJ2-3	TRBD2	CASSFSFSLAGITDTQYF	TGCGCCAGCAGCTTCTCCTTCTCACTAGCGGGGATCACAGATACGCAGTATTTT
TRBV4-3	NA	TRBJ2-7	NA	CASSQGTGGKDEQYF	TGCGCCAGCAGCCAAGGGACCGGGGGTAAGGACGAGCAGTACTTC
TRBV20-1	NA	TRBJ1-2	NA	CSARQLYGYTF	TGCAGTGCTAGGCAGTTATATGGCTACACCTTC
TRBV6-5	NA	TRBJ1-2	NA	CATSRQGPYGYTF	TGTGCCACCTCGCGGCAGGGGCCCTATGGCTACACCTTC
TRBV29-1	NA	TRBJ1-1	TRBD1	CSVGQGLLNTEAFF	TGCAGCGTTGGACAGGGCCTCCTGAACACTGAAGCTTTCTTT
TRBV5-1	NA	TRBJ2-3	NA	CASSSRVSDTQYF	TGCGCCAGCAGCTCCAGGGTTTCAGATACGCAGTATTTT
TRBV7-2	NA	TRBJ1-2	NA	CASSSRLYGYTF	TGTGCCAGCAGCTCTCGACTTTATGGCTACACCTTC
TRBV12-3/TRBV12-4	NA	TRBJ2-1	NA	CASSLPSLNEQFF	TGTGCCAGCAGTTTACCCAGTTTGAATGAGCAGTTCTTC
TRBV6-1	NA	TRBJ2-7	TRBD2	CASSEGGLLPYEQYF	TGTGCCAGCAGTGAGGGGGGACTATTACCCTACGAGCAGTACTTC
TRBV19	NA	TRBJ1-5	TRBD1	CASSIETGEVRRPQHF	TGTGCCAGTAGTATAGAGACAGGGGAGGTTAGGCGGCCCCAGCATTTT
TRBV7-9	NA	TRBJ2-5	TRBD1	CASSTTGTGPRETQYF	TGTGCCAGCAGCACTACCGGGACAGGGCCTCGAGAGACCCAGTACTTC